The 9 T cell receptor beta chains below were found in one sample sequenced in a study of early stage breast cancer tumors. Produced via immunoSEQ multiplex PCR; TCRdb's table is partial and in-frame only. The repertoire has about 50,000 clones, roughly 84% of them found once; the top ten carry about 1.3%. The material sequenced was blood. The receptor set was obtained from a person aged 50 to 59 with breast cancer.

This clone showed up just once. The chain uses TRBV6-1 and TRBJ2-3, with a possible D match to TRBD2 (6 bases). V was shortened by 10 bases and J by 5 bases, with 13 bases between the two germline ends. The CDR3 contains 12 residues. Germline V gene sequence: CDR1 MNHNS, CDR2 SASEGT. CDR3 in DNA: TGTGCCACCACGTCCGGGGGAGATACGCAGTATTTT. Protein sequence: CATTSGGDTQYF.

V gene TRBV6-5 combines with J gene TRBJ2-7; unclear D gene. There are 13 residues in the CDR3. Per the germline V gene, CDR1 is MNHEY and CDR2 is SVGAGI. Trimming took 0 bases from V and 3 from J, leaving 6 bases between them. The CDR3, as DNA: TGTGCCAGCAGTTACTCGGACGGCTACGAGCAGTACTTC. Protein: CASSYSDGYEQYF.

The rearrangement uses TRBV18 and TRBJ2-7; unclear D gene. V was clipped by 2 bases and J by 4 bases, with 12 bases between them. The CDR3 is 14 amino acids. Germline V lookup: CDR1 KGHSH, CDR2 LQKENI. CDR3 loop: CASSPSRLQYEQYF. Written as DNA, the CDR3 is TGTGCCAGCTCACCAAGTCGTCTGCAGTACGAGCAGTACTTC.

This clone was counted between two and nine times. The chain joins TRBV30 to TRBJ2-3; D is undetermined. Germline-derived CDR1 and CDR2 are GTSNPN and SVGIG (reference sequence). CDR3 length equals 11 residues. Trimming stripped 0 bases from V and 6 bases from J, with 4 bases between. The CDR3 nucleotides are TGTGCCTGGAGTGTTTCGGATACGCAGTATTTT. Residues: CAWSVSDTQYF.

The sample holds a few counts of this clone. V usage is TRBV7-9 and J usage is TRBJ1-1; D is undetermined. V was cut by 1 base and J by 1 base, with 7 bases left in between. CDR1 SEHNR and CDR2 FQNEAQ come from the germline V gene (reference sequence). The CDR3 contains 14 residues. CDR3: CASSLGQQNTEAFF. CDR3 nucleotides: TGTGCCAGCAGCTTAGGGCAGCAGAACACTGAAGCTTTCTTT. Full variable domain (missing parts from reference TRBV7-9 and TRBJ1-1): DTGVSQNPRHKITKRGQNVTFRCDPISEHNRLYWYRQTLGQGPEFLTYFQNEAQLEKSRLLSDRFSAERPKGSFSTLEIQRTEQGDSAMYLCASSLGQQNTEAFFGQGTRLTVV.

The CDR3, as DNA: TGTGCCAGCTCACCGGGAGCTGGCGGTTCCTACGAGCAGTACTTC. Residues: CASSPGAGGSYEQYF. The V gene is TRBV18, the J gene TRBJ2-7, with a possible D match to TRBD2 (5 bases). The CDR3 has 15 residues. The germline V gene encodes CDR1 KGHSH and CDR2 LQKENI. Trimming left V 3 bases short and J 1 base short, with 13 bases between. The full variable domain, its missing parts supplied by reference TRBV18 and TRBJ2-7, is NAGVMQNPRHLVRRRGQEARLRCSPMKGHSHVYWYRQLPEEGLKFMVYLQKENIIDESGMPKERFSAEFPKEGPSILRIQQVVRGDSAAYFCASSPGAGGSYEQYFGPGTRLTVT.

V is TRBV19 and J is TRBJ1-5; a possible D gene is TRBD1 (6 bases). In germline, CDR1 is LNHDA, CDR2 SQIVND (reference sequence). With 5 bases removed from V and 7 bases from J, the gap between germline ends came to 9 bases. The CDR3 loop spans 12 amino acids. DNA of the CDR3: TGTGCCAGTAGTGCACAGGGCCAGCCCCAGCATTTT. Protein product: CASSAQGQPQHF.

The genes are TRBV6-5 and TRBJ2-7, with 13 bases matching TRBD2. This CDR3 contains 14 residues. J was trimmed by 6 bases and V by 6 bases; bases with no gene match: 5. Germline V lookup: CDR1 MNHEY, CDR2 SVGAGI. The CDR3 spells CASSRLAGGSEQYF. The CDR3 DNA follows: TGTGCCAGCAGCCGACTAGCGGGAGGCTCCGAGCAGTACTTC.

This sequence joins TRBV11-2 and TRBJ2-1; D perhaps matches TRBD1 (6 bases). Trimming stripped 1 base from V and 8 bases from J, with 18 bases between. This CDR3 is 16 amino acids long. Germline V gives CDR1 SGHAT, CDR2 FQNNGV. CDR3 nucleotide sequence: TGTGCCAGCAGCTTAGTCGCGCAGGGGTCCGGCGATGAGCAGTTCTTC. As protein: CASSLVAQGSGDEQFF.